The 18 T cell receptor beta chains below come from one sample, sequenced in a study of beta chain features in type 1 diabetes. Their antigens remain unidentified. Expressed TCRB transcripts were sequenced, since all the RNA that had been isolated was reverse transcribed. Produced via immunoSEQ multiplex PCR; TCRdb's table is partial and in-frame only. The sample includes 640,000 or so clones, over 12% of them seen just once. Regarding the study as a whole: When Type 1 diabetes patients were examined, their TCRB CDR3s proved moderately but significantly shorter in all four CD4+ subsets.

Sequences were obtained from naive CD4+ T cells from blood. The receptor set was obtained from a man aged 18 to 30 with type 1 diabetes.

J is TRBJ1-5 and V is TRBV5-1; 8 nucleotides align to TRBD1. With 4 bases clipped from V and 7 bases from J, the junction kept 7 bases outside the gene matches. Per germline, CDR1 SGHRS and CDR2 YFSETQ. The CDR3 runs to 14 residues. As DNA, the CDR3 is TGCGCCAGCAGCCAAACAGGGGGTATACAGCCCCAGCATTTT. It specifies CASSQTGGIQPQHF.

Only a few counts were recorded for this clone. The gene calls are TRBV18 and TRBJ1-2; D possibly corresponds to TRBD1 (6 bases). CDR3 size: 14 residues. Germline V gene data show CDR1 as KGHSH and CDR2 as LQKENI. Between the trimmed V and J ends, which lost 6 bases and 1 base, there was a span of 12 bases. In nucleotides, the CDR3 is TGTGCCAGCTCTCCAGGGGCACATAACTATGGCTACACCTTC. Its protein is CASSPGAHNYGYTF.

A few counts support this clone. This chain uses TRBV7-2 with TRBJ1-1; the D gene is possibly TRBD1 (5 bases). V lost 5 bases, J lost 2 bases, and 9 bases lay in between. The CDR3 runs 13 residues. The germline V gene has CDR1 SGHTA and CDR2 FQGNSA. The CDR3 loop is CASSETVNTEAFF. CDR3 DNA: TGTGCCAGCAGCGAGACAGTAAACACTGAAGCTTTCTTT.

The V and J genes are TRBV7-2 and TRBJ2-1; D is possibly TRBD1 (6 bases). This CDR3 is built from 14 residues. Per the germline V gene, CDR1 is SGHTA and CDR2 is FQGNSA. V lost 1 base and J 10 bases, leaving 14 bases between the germline ends. The DNA of the CDR3 is TGTGCCAGCAGCTTAGAGGGCAGGGGCAGAGAGCAGTTCTTC. The encoded protein is CASSLEGRGREQFF.

The chain has TRBV14 and TRBJ1-6; D is uncertain. This CDR3 region has 15 residues. V dropped 1 base and J dropped 5 bases, with 9 bases sitting between them. Per germline, CDR1 SGHDN and CDR2 FVKESK. The CDR3 nucleotides read TGTGCCAGCAGCCAAGGGACGGTCAATAATTCACCCCTCCACTTT. This codes for CASSQGTVNNSPLHF. Together with reference TRBV14 and TRBJ1-6, the CDR3 gives the full variable domain: EAGVTQFPSHSVIEKGQTVTLRCDPISGHDNLYWYRRVMGKEIKFLLHFVKESKQDESGMPNNRFLAERTGGTYSTLKVQPAELEDSGVYFCASSQGTVNNSPLHFGNGTRLTVT.

As DNA, the CDR3 is TGCGCCAGCAGCTTCGGTAATGGAAACACTGAAGCTTTCTTT. This gives the protein CASSFGNGNTEAFF. This chain connects TRBV5-1 to TRBJ1-1; unclear D gene. Germline lookup yields CDR1 SGHRS and CDR2 YFSETQ. This CDR3 region has 14 residues. Trimming removed 2 bases at V and 2 bases at J, with 10 bases between. Full variable domain (rest looked up from reference TRBV5-1 and TRBJ1-1): KAGVTQTPRYLIKTRGQQVTLSCSPISGHRSVSWYQQTPGQGLQFLFEYFSETQRNKGNFPGRFSGRQFSNSRSEMNVSTLELGDSALYLCASSFGNGNTEAFFGQGTRLTVV.

J is TRBJ1-4 and V is TRBV9, with TRBD1 matching 9 bases. In germline, CDR1 is SGDLS, CDR2 YYNGEE. The length of the CDR3 is 15 residues. V trimming: 2 bases; J trimming: 7 bases; junction bases outside the gene matches: 6. CDR3 nucleotide sequence: TGTGCCAGCAGCGTCGGGGACAGGGTGCGTGAAAAACTGTTTTTT. Residues: CASSVGDRVREKLFF.

This clone was seen more than once but under ten times. V gene TRBV6-6 combines with J gene TRBJ1-5; 9 bases map to TRBD1. Germline CDR1 is MNHNY and CDR2 is SVGAGI (reference sequence). The trim removed 5 bases at V and 6 bases at J, leaving 8 bases unmatched. The CDR3 consists of 15 residues. In DNA, the CDR3 is TGTGCCAGCAGTGCTCAGGACAGGGGCGGTCAGCCCCAGCATTTT. It yields the protein CASSAQDRGGQPQHF.

V usage is TRBV27 and J usage is TRBJ2-1, with 8 bases fitting TRBD2. The trim removed 11 bases at V and 3 bases at J, leaving 12 bases unmatched. The V gene's germline CDR1 is MNHEY and CDR2 SMNVEV (reference sequence). CDR3 length: 15 amino acids. CDR3 bases: TGTGCCGACCCGGGAGGGGTCGTTTTCTACAATGAGCAGTTCTTC. Translating it yields CADPGGVVFYNEQFF.

The chain recombines TRBV5-1 with TRBJ2-1, with 7 bases that match TRBD1. V shed 0 bases, J shed 1 base, and the junction held 4 bases outside the gene matches. This CDR3 has 16 residues. Germline CDR1 and CDR2: SGHRS and YFSETQ. CDR3 sequence (DNA): TGCGCCAGCAGCTTGGGACAGGGTATTTCCTACAATGAGCAGTTCTTC. Translated: CASSLGQGISYNEQFF. The full variable domain, in which reference TRBV5-1 and TRBJ2-1 provide the parts outside the CDR3, is KAGVTQTPRYLIKTRGQQVTLSCSPISGHRSVSWYQQTPGQGLQFLFEYFSETQRNKGNFPGRFSGRQFSNSRSEMNVSTLELGDSALYLCASSLGQGISYNEQFFGPGTRLTVL.

This clone was seen a few times. The V gene is TRBV14, the J gene TRBJ2-5; 11 bases agree with TRBD2. The CDR3 extends over 17 amino acids. V was clipped by 4 bases and J by 5 bases; unmatched bases: 12. The V gene's germline CDR1 is SGHDN and CDR2 FVKESK. The CDR3 DNA is TGTGCCAGCAGCCGACTCACTAGCGGGAGCCAAGGGGAGACCCAGTACTTC. It is translated as CASSRLTSGSQGETQYF.

The chain joins TRBV6-1 to TRBJ2-3; 10 bases are shared with TRBD2. The ends lost 9 bases at V and 2 bases at J; junction bases unmatched: 5. The CDR3 totals 14 residues. Germline CDR1 reads MNHNS; CDR2 reads SASEGT. CDR3 nucleotide sequence: TGTGCCAGTACTAGCGGGACCTCCACAGATACGCAGTATTTT. This encodes CASTSGTSTDTQYF.

This clone was seen a few times. This chain connects TRBV4-2 to TRBJ1-4; D is undetermined. The CDR3 covers 15 residues. The germline V gene encodes CDR1 LGHNA and CDR2 YNFKEQ. The V and J ends lost 2 bases and 8 bases respectively, with 15 bases between them. Here the CDR3 DNA reads TGTGCCAGCAGCCAATCAGGCCTGCTCCACGAAAAACTGTTTTTT. This gives the protein CASSQSGLLHEKLFF.

This clone was seen more than once but under ten times. This chain links TRBV5-1 with TRBJ2-7, with 9 bases that match TRBD1. The germline gives CDR1 SGHRS, CDR2 YFSETQ. The trim removed 2 bases at V and 6 bases at J, leaving 3 bases unmatched. CDR3 length: 13 amino acids. CDR3 coding DNA: TGCGCCAGCAGCTTCGGGACAGGGCCCGAGCAGTACTTC. Protein: CASSFGTGPEQYF.

The table lists this clone with a few counts. The chain combines TRBV5-4 with TRBJ1-2; a weak D match, TRBD1 (6 bases). Germline V gene sequence: CDR1 SGHNT, CDR2 YYREEE (reference sequence). The CDR3 consists of 14 residues. Between the trimmed V and J ends, which lost 3 bases and 2 bases, there was a span of 11 bases. CDR3 sequence: CASSWLDRNYGYTF. The CDR3 nucleotides read TGTGCCAGCAGCTGGCTGGACAGAAACTATGGCTACACCTTC.

This clone appeared a few times. The J gene is TRBJ2-4, the V gene TRBV11-2, with TRBD2 matching 7 bases. Per germline, CDR1 SGHAT and CDR2 FQNNGV. V lost 5 bases and J lost 6; bases outside the gene matches: 10. This CDR3 contains 15 residues. As DNA, the CDR3 is TGTGCCAGCAGCCCGGGACTAACAAGGGGAAACATTCAGTACTTC. Its translation: CASSPGLTRGNIQYF.

The chain has TRBV6-1 and TRBJ2-1; weak D call: TRBD2 (5 bases). Germline assignment: CDR1 MNHNS and CDR2 SASEGT. This CDR3 is 12 amino acids long. Between the trimmed V and J ends, which lost 7 bases and 5 bases, there was a span of 9 bases. This CDR3 is CASTFGDNEQFF. DNA of the CDR3: TGTGCCAGCACCTTCGGGGACAATGAGCAGTTCTTC.

The J gene is TRBJ2-1, the V gene TRBV5-6; D ambiguous. The length of the CDR3 is 13 residues. Trimming removed 0 bases at V and 9 bases at J, with 10 bases between. CDR1 SGHDT and CDR2 YYEEEE come from the germline V gene. The CDR3 sequence: CASSLDGPTEQFF. CDR3 in DNA: TGTGCCAGCAGCTTGGACGGGCCCACTGAGCAGTTCTTC.